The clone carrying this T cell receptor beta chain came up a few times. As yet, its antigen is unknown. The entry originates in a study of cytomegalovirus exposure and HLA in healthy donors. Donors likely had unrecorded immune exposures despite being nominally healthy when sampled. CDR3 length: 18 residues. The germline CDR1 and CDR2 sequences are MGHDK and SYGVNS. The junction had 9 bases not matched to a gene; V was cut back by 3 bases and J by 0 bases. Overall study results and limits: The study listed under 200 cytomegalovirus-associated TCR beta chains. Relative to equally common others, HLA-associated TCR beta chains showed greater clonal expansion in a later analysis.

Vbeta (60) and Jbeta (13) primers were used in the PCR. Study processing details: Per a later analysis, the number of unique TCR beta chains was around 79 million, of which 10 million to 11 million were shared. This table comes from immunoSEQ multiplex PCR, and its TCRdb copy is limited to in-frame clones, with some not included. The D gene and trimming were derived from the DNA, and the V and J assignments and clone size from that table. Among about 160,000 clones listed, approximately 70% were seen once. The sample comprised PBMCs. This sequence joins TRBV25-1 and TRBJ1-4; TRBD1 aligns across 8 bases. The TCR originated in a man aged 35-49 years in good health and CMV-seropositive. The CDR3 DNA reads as TGTGCCAGCAGTGACCATGGGGACAGGACTGCAACTAATGAAAAACTGTTTTTT. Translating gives CASSDHGDRTATNEKLFF.